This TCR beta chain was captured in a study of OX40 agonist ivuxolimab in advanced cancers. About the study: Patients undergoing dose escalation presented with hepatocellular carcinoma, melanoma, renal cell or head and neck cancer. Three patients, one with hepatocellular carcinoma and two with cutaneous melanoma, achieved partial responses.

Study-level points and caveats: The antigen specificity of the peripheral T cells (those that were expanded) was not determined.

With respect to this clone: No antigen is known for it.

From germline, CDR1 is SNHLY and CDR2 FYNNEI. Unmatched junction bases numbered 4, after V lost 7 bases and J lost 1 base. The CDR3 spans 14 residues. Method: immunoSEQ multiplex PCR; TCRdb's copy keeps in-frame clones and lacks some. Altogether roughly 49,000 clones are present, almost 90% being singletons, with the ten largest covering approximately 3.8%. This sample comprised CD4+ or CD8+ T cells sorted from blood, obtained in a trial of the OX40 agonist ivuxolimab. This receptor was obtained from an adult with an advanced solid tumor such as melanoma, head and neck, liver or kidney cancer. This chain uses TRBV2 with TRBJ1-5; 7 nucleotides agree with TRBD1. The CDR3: CASKGGPSNQPQHF. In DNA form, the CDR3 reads TGTGCCAGCAAAGGGGGCCCGAGCAATCAGCCCCAGCATTTT.